The T cell receptor (beta chain) described here comes from a study of control samples from healthy donors and cancer patients. Produced via immunoSEQ multiplex PCR; TCRdb's table is partial and in-frame only. The data contain roughly 130,000 clones, about 91% of them singletons. With 5 bases removed from V and 0 bases from J, the gap between germline ends came to 7 bases. Per the germline V gene, CDR1 is SGHAT and CDR2 is FQDESV (reference sequence). CDR3 length equals 13 residues. J is TRBJ2-5 and V is TRBV11-1; D remains unclear. The sample taken for sequencing was blood. The TCR was taken from a young man in good health. CDR3 nucleotide sequence: TGTGCCAGCAGCCCCCAGTACCAAGAGACCCAGTACTTC. Amino acids: CASSPQYQETQYF.